A single sample is the source of the 16 T cell receptor beta chains below, sequenced in a study of metastatic and nonmetastatic thyroid tumors. Patients had received no treatment of any kind before thyroid surgery. TCRdb re-clonotyped the PCR reads through MiXCR. This table holds about 93,000 clones, approximately 11% found once. Sample: blood. Receptors originate from a female donor with papillary thyroid cancer or a benign thyroid nodule (not recorded which). Some clones in this sample may be carry-over from other donors' samples.

Concerning this clone: A much larger clonotype is one base distant, so this may be a read error. Other DNA sequences in this specimen translate into the identical CDR3. The chain couples TRBV20-1 to TRBJ2-5; TRBD1 matches 11 bases. The CDR3 consists of 13 residues. Germline V gene sequence: CDR1 DFQATT, CDR2 SNEGSKA (reference sequence). CDR3 DNA sequence: TGTAGTGCTAGGACAGGGGGCGGAGAGACCCAGTACTTC. Residues: CSARTGGGETQYF.

This clone was counted many times. V and J are TRBV7-2 and TRBJ2-7; a possible D gene is TRBD2 (6 bases). V lost 8 bases and J lost 3, with 14 bases in between. The CDR3 has 13 residues. The germline gives CDR1 SGHTA, CDR2 FQGNSA. This CDR3 is CASGRSGHYEQYF. The CDR3 DNA reads TGTGCCAGCGGTCGTAGCGGACACTACGAGCAGTACTTC.

This clone has ten or more counts. The chain recombines TRBV7-9 with TRBJ1-3, with no clear D. Trimming pared 1 base from V and 3 bases from J, leaving 4 bases between. Germline CDR1 reads SEHNR; CDR2 reads FQNEAQ (reference sequence). The CDR3 runs 13 residues. The CDR3 DNA follows: TGTGCCAGCAGCTTAGTTCTTGGAAACACCATATATTTT. Amino acids: CASSLVLGNTIYF.

This clone was seen repeatedly, ten times or more. The rearrangement links TRBV6-2 or TRBV6-3 to TRBJ2-5, with D unresolved. V gave up 7 bases and J gave up 5 bases, with 14 bases separating them. The CDR3 is 13 amino acids. Germline V gene data show CDR1 as MNHEY and CDR2 as SVGEGT. CDR3 nucleotide sequence: TGTGCCAGCATAGGTCCTCTACGGGAGACCCAGTACTTC. This encodes CASIGPLRETQYF.

In this sample, this clone turned up many times. Compared with germline, one end of the junction differs, possibly owing to a read error. V and J are TRBV2 and TRBJ1-3; 8 nucleotides line up with TRBD1. The CDR3 loop spans 14 amino acids. Germline V gene data show CDR1 as SNHLY and CDR2 as FYNNEI. Here the CDR3 reads CAGSRQGTGNTIYF. Written as DNA, the CDR3 is TGTGCCGGCAGCCGACAGGGGACTGGAAACACCATATATTTT.

This clone was seen ten or more times. The CDR3 DNA is TGTGCCAGCAGCTTAGGTGGCAACACCGGGGAGCTGTTTTTT. It specifies CASSLGGNTGELFF. V is TRBV7-2 and J is TRBJ2-2; no firm D call. This CDR3 has 14 residues. V lost 1 base, J lost 2 bases, and 5 bases lay in between. From germline, CDR1 is SGHTA and CDR2 FQGNSA.

This clone was counted many times. The DNA of the CDR3 is TGTGCCAGCAGCACATTAGCGGGAGGCTGGAATGAGCAGTTCTTC. Protein: CASSTLAGGWNEQFF. J is TRBJ2-1 and V is TRBV7-2, with TRBD2 identical over 10 bases. Germline V gene data show CDR1 as SGHTA and CDR2 as FQGNSA. V lost 5 bases, J lost 7 bases, and 8 bases stayed unmatched. The CDR3 is made up of 15 amino acids.

The sample holds many counts of this clone. The chain recombines TRBV6-2 or TRBV6-3 with TRBJ2-1; weak D call: TRBD2 (6 bases). V was trimmed by 2 bases and J by 3 bases, leaving 11 bases between them. CDR1 is MNHEY, CDR2 SVGEGT, per germline. The CDR3 is made up of 15 amino acids. CDR3 sequence: CASSYGDFGYNEQFF. CDR3 DNA: TGTGCCAGCAGTTACGGGGACTTCGGCTACAATGAGCAGTTCTTC.

This clone has at least ten counts. This chain joins TRBV7-3 and TRBJ2-1; D perhaps matches TRBD2 (5 bases). Per the germline V gene, CDR1 is SGHTA and CDR2 is FQGTGA. The CDR3 extends over 14 amino acids. Trimming took off 5 bases at V and 6 bases at J, with 14 bases between the two ends. CDR3 DNA sequence: TGTGCCAGCAGCCCCAGTCTAGCTGCCAATGAGCAGTTCTTC. It translates to CASSPSLAANEQFF. Full variable domain (outside the CDR3, taken from reference TRBV7-3 and TRBJ2-1): GAGVSQTPSNKVTEKGKYVELRCDPISGHTALYWYRQSLGQGPEFLIYFQGTGAADDSGLPNDRFFAVRPEGSVSTLKIQRTERGDSAVYLCASSPSLAANEQFFGPGTRLTVL.

This clone was observed many times. The CDR3 sequence: CASSFGSSGLLDTQYF. The CDR3 bases are TGTGCCAGCAGCTTTGGGTCCTCGGGATTGTTAGATACGCAGTATTTT. This chain uses TRBV11-2 with TRBJ2-3, with D maybe TRBD2 (5 bases). Germline V lookup: CDR1 SGHAT, CDR2 FQNNGV. The V end was cut by 3 bases, the J end by 5 bases, with 18 bases between. This CDR3 is 16 amino acids long.

Details on this clone: Since a much larger clone is just one base distant, this may be a read error. The gene calls are TRBV19 and TRBJ2-1; 10 bases map to TRBD2. Germline CDR1 is LNHDA and CDR2 is SQIVND (reference sequence). The V and J ends lost 7 bases and 7 bases, in that order; junction bases with no gene match: 10. The CDR3 runs 15 residues. The CDR3 loop is CASTPTSGWLNEQFF. CDR3 nucleotides: TGTGCCAGTACCCCGACTAGCGGGTGGTTGAATGAGCAGTTCTTC.

This clone was seen many times. The chain couples TRBV7-2 to TRBJ2-3; D perhaps matches TRBD2 (6 bases). V was pared by 5 bases and J by 3 bases, with 18 bases between. CDR1 and CDR2 from the germline V gene are SGHTA and FQGNSA. The CDR3 is made up of 16 amino acids. CDR3: CASSLPPGEVTDTQYF. CDR3 nucleotide sequence: TGTGCCAGCAGCCTACCCCCCGGGGAGGTGACAGATACGCAGTATTTT.

The table lists this clone with a few counts. This may stem from a read error, because a much larger clone lies one nucleotide away. V gene TRBV19 combines with J gene TRBJ2-5, with 7 bases identical to TRBD1. J gave up 5 bases and V 8 bases, and 8 bases lay outside the gene matches. The CDR3 totals 13 residues. The germline CDR1 and CDR2 sequences are LNHDA and SQIVND (reference sequence). Here the CDR3 reads CASGSTGLETQYF. The CDR3 bases are TGTGCCAGTGGTTCGACAGGGTTGGAGACCCAGTACTTC.

In its sample, this clone was seen many times. J is TRBJ2-7 and V is TRBV7-2; TRBD2 is a possible D gene (5 bases). The CDR3 covers 14 residues. The V gene lost 5 bases and the J gene lost 9 bases, with 20 bases spanning the gap. The germline CDR1 and CDR2 sequences are SGHTA and FQGNSA. CDR3 loop: CASSPPGMGNVQYF. The CDR3 DNA is TGTGCCAGCAGCCCCCCGGGGATGGGTAACGTGCAGTACTTC.

In this sample, this clone turned up many times. V and J are TRBV2 and TRBJ1-6, with 9 bases that match TRBD1. Trimming at V came to 7 bases and at J to 13 bases, leaving 14 bases not matched to a gene. Germline-derived CDR1 and CDR2 are SNHLY and FYNNEI. The CDR3 extends over 15 amino acids. CDR3 loop: CASNPGQGSFEPLHF. The CDR3 nucleotides are TGTGCCAGCAATCCGGGACAGGGAAGTTTTGAGCCCCTCCACTTT.

This clone came up a few times. This may be a read error, as it is one base from a much larger clone. This specimen includes other DNA sequences encoding the same CDR3. V is TRBV19 and J is TRBJ1-2; 9 bases align to TRBD1. The CDR3 has 13 amino acids. The V segment lost 7 bases and the J segment 7 bases; nucleotides outside the gene matches: 7. Per the germline V gene, CDR1 is LNHDA and CDR2 is SQIVND (reference sequence). The CDR3 DNA sequence: TGTGCCAGTAATCCCGGGACAGGGATTGGCTACACCTTC. It translates to CASNPGTGIGYTF.